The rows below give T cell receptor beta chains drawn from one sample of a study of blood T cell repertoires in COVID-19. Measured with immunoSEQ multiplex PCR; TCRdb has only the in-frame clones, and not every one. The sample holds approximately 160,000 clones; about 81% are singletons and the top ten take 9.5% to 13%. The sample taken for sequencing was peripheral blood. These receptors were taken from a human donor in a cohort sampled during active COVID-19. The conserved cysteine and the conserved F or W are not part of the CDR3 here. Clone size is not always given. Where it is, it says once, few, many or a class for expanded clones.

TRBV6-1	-	ASQRRQGYEKLF
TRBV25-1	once	ASSESGVRGTGGGSQY
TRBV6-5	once	ASNRQGIHEQY
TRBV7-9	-	ASSPWTGLLSGANVLT
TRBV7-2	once	ASSSRGTEGDTQY
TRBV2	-	ASSTPGGLAEDTQY
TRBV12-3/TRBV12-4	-	ASAYGTHQS
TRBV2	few	ASIQRQGGYNEQF
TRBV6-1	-	ASIYGRGGEKLF
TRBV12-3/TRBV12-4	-	ASTFGSNQPQH
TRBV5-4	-	ASSLEAGGWQF